This T cell receptor (beta chain) stems from a study of T cells in tumors after PD-1 blockade. Across the whole study: Treatment was either pembrolizumab 200 mg every 3 weeks or cemiplimab 350 mg every 2 weeks. Daily vismodegib 150 mg continued in a subset of anti-PD-1-treated patients. Blood samples averaged around 110,000 templates (range roughly 24,679-270,000) and roughly 37,000 unique clonotypes.

V lost 7 bases and J 4 bases, leaving 11 bases between the germline ends. Germline CDR1 reads SEHNR; CDR2 reads FQNEAQ (reference sequence). The CDR3 loop spans 13 amino acids. This clone is termed medium-sized. Clones were read by immunoSEQ multiplex PCR, and TCRdb kept only the in-frame ones, dropping some. The sample lists around 51,000 clones; about 84% were seen once. Template: tumor biopsy or peripheral blood genomic DNA, roughly 550-6,004 ng per sample. V usage is TRBV7-9 and J usage is TRBJ2-1; D unclear. Sequences were derived from PBMCs, sampled before anti-PD-1 treatment. The sequence derives from a human donor with basal cell carcinoma. The CDR3 loop is CASNRVGYNEQFF. For the CDR3, the DNA is TGTGCCAGCAACCGGGTGGGATACAATGAGCAGTTCTTC.